The present T cell receptor (beta chain) was sequenced within a study of T cell responses to AZD1222 COVID-19 vaccine. Whole-study results and caveats: Baseline serostatus was positive in only a handful of AZD1222 recipients.

V shed 5 bases, J shed 0 bases, and the junction held 4 bases outside the gene matches. CDR1 is SGHTA and CDR2 is FQGNSA in the germline V gene. The CDR3 totals 14 residues. Method: immunoSEQ multiplex PCR; TCRdb's copy keeps in-frame clones and lacks some. In the table there are 130,000 or so clones, 94% of which are singletons. As to this clone: Its antigen is unknown.

The sequencing used peripheral blood, collected on day 0 of AZD1222 vaccination. This clonotype was obtained from an adult in good health. The chain links TRBV7-2 to TRBJ2-7; TRBD2 agrees at 7 bases. CDR3 nucleotide sequence: TGTGCCAGCAGCCCCGGACTAGGCTCCTACGAGCAGTACTTC. Translation: CASSPGLGSYEQYF.